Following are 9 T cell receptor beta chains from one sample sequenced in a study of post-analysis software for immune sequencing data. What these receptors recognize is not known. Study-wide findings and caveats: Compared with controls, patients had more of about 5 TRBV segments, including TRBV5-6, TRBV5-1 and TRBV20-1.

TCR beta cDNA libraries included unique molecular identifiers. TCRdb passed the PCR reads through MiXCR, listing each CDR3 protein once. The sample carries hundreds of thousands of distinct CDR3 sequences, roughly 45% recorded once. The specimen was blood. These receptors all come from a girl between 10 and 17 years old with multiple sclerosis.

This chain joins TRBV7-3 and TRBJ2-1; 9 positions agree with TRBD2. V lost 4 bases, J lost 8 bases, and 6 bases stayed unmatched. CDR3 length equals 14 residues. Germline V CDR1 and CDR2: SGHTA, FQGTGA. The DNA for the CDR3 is TGTGCCAGCAGCTCGGGACTAGCTCAGGATGAGCAGTTCTTC. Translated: CASSSGLAQDEQFF.

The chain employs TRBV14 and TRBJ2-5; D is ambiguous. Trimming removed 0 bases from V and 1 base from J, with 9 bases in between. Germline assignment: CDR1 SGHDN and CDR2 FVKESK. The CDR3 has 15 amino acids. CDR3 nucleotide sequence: TGTGCCAGCAGCCAAGAGCGTCACAGCCAAGAGACCCAGTACTTC. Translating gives CASSQERHSQETQYF.

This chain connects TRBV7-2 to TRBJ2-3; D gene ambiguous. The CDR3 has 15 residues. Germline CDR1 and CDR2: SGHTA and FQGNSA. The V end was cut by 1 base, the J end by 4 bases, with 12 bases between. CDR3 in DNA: TGTGCCAGCAGCTTAGGGCAGACTCTGGCAGATACGCAGTATTTT. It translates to CASSLGQTLADTQYF.

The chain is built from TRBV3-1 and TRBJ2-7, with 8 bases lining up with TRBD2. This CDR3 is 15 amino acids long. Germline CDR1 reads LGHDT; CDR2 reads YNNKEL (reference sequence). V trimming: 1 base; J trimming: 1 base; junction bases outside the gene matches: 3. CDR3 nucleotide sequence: TGTGCCAGCAGCCAAGGACTAGCGCATTCCTACGAGCAGTACTTC. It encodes CASSQGLAHSYEQYF.

The CDR3 region is CASSGDMGRENTEAFF. In nucleotides, the CDR3 is TGTGCCAGCAGCGGAGACATGGGCCGAGAGAACACTGAAGCTTTCTTT. The rearrangement joins TRBV5-5 to TRBJ1-1; D unresolved. The CDR3 extends over 16 amino acids. V gave up 4 bases and J gave up 1 base, with 17 bases separating them. Germline values: CDR1 SGHKS, CDR2 YYEKEE (reference sequence).

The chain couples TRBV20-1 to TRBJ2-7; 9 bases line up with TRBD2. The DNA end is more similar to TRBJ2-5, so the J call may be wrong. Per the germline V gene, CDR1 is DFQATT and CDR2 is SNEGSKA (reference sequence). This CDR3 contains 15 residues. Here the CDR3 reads CSARWAGGNQETQYF. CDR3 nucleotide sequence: TGCAGTGCTAGATGGGCGGGAGGGAACCAAGAGACCCAGTACTTC.

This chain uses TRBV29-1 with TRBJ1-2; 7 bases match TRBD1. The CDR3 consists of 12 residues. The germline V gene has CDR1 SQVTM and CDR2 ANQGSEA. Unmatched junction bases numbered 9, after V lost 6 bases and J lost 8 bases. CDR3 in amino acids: CSVETGSQGYTF. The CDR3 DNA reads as TGCAGCGTCGAGACAGGGTCACAGGGCTACACCTTC.

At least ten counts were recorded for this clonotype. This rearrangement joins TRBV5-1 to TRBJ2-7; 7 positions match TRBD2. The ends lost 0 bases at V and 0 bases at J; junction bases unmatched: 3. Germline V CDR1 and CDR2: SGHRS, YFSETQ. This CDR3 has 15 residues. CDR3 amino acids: CASSLEGGSSYEQYF. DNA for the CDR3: TGCGCCAGCAGCTTGGAGGGCGGGAGCTCCTACGAGCAGTACTTC.

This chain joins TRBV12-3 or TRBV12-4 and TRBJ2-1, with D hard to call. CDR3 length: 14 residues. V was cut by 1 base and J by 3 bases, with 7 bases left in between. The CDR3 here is CASSLENFYNEQFF. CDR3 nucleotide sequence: TGTGCCAGCAGTTTAGAGAATTTCTACAATGAGCAGTTCTTC.